This T cell receptor (beta chain) is from a study of blood T cell repertoires in COVID-19 (dated by TCRdb to 2020 to 2021). With respect to the entire study: The collaborator samples originated in the United States, Italy and Spain and spanned the acute and convalescent phases of COVID-19. The material from the prospective study consisted of cDNA or gDNA derived from T cells, B-cell-depleted T cells, or PBMCs. Subjects who had been exposed to COVID-19, were actively infected with it, or had recovered from it provided the deeply sampled blood TCRbeta repertoires that made up the dataset. The repertoires were released in a freely available public database intended as a resource for research on the immune response to SARS-CoV-2. Where available, HLA class I and class II types were taken from metadata supplied by the sample provider and were not determined by assay-based typing. The samples were drawn from the first 160 participants of the ongoing ImmuneRACE study and from more than 1,000 subjects provided by 6 global collaborators. The sample metadata nearly always contained a de-identified subject ID, COVID-19 status, age in years and sex. General findings and caveats noted by the study authors: Clinical and demographic metadata were provided uncurated, with the amount varying by source and participant.

On this clone itself: Its antigen is unknown. Nothing much larger sits one base from this clone, and base qualities are not available.

TCRbeta CDR3 regions were amplified from genomic DNA using the immunoSEQ Assay, a bias-controlled multiplex PCR. Per the source publication's procedure: The number of nucleated cells in each sample was estimated from the amplification of reference gene primers within the assay. To quantify the absolute abundance of each unique TCRbeta CDR3 rearrangement, sequence reads were collapsed and filtered. For each sample, productive Simpson clonality was calculated as the square root of Simpson's diversity index over productive rearrangements. The clones in this table, taken by TCRdb from immuneACCESS, are in-frame only. Not every clone is retained; where verified, under half of the shortfall comes from an unresolved V gene, and the cause of the rest is unknown. V, J and clone size reflect that table, while D and trimming were determined from the DNA. The sample data list 300,000 to 350,000 clones, and nearly 90% of these were observed just once. Roughly 4.3% of the sample comes from the top ten.

Enrolling through a virtual design, the prospective study's participants ranged in age from about 18 to 89 years and lived across roughly 24 United States geographic areas. To assign participants to cohorts, the prospective study relied on clinical history that participants themselves reported in a screening survey and a study questionnaire. Mobile phlebotomists in the prospective study collected whole blood, serum and a nasopharyngeal or oropharyngeal swab from every participant. Prospective study participants could optionally give additional blood draws and questionnaires over a 2-month period. Blood samples from the prospective study were shipped frozen or at room temperature prior to DNA extraction. Including the terminal cysteine and phenylalanine, the CDR3 comprises 16 residues. The read is trimmed to its CDR3 DNA, 48 bases read in frame from base 1. From the germline V gene, CDR1 is SGHAT and CDR2 is FQNNGV. V trim: 0 bases; J trim: 4 bases; unmatched bases: 5.

The sequence links TRBV11-2 to TRBJ1-3; 8 junctional bases match TRBD1. The material sequenced was PBMCs or T cells enriched from blood (not recorded which). The sequence was collected from a woman younger than 35 with acute COVID-19. The nucleotide sequence is given as TGTGCCAGCAGCTTAGAGCCGGGACAGGTGGGAAACACCATATATTTT. The translation is CASSLEPGQVGNTIYF. Beyond the CDR3, the reference TRBV11-2 and TRBJ1-3 genes provide the residues; the full variable domain reads: EAGVAQSPRYKIIEKRQSVAFWCNPISGHATLYWYQQILGQGPKLLIQFQNNGVVDDSQLPKDRFSAERLKGVDSTLKIQPAKLEDSAVYLCASSLEPGQVGNTIYFGEGSWLTVV.